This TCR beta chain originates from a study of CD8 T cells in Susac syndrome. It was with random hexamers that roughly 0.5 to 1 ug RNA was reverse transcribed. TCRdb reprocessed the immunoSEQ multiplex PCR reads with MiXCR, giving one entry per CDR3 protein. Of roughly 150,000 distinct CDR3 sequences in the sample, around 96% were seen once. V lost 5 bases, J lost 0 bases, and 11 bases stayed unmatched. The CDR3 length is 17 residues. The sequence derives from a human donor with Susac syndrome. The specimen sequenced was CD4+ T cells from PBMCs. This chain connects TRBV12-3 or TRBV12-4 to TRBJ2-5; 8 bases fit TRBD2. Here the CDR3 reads CASSLIGSGGYQETQYF. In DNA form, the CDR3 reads TGTGCCAGCAGTCTGATAGGGAGCGGGGGCTACCAAGAGACCCAGTACTTC.